This passage covers 30 T cell receptor beta chains from one sample sequenced in a study of patients and donors after allogeneic stem cell transplantation (dated by TCRdb to between 2020 and 2021). Library preparation employed RT-PCR. These reads were obtained on a NextSeq 550. TCRdb reprocessed the public reads (quality trimming at Q25 with fastp, clone calling with MiXCR) and kept in-frame beta chains. Under each unique CDR3 protein, matching rows form one entry showing the most common genes and DNA. For this sample the table gives 900,000 to 1,000,000 distinct CDR3 sequences, of which approximately 19% were detected only once. The ten largest make up under 6.5% of the sample. Sequencing was done on a sample of blood, either unsorted or a sorted T cell fraction (not recorded which). These receptors were obtained from a human donor who was either an allogeneic HSCT recipient or a stem cell or donor lymphocyte infusion donor (not recorded which). It is not recorded whose cells these are; they may come from a transplant donor.

V is TRBV7-6 and J is TRBJ1-4; TRBD1 matches 9 bases. The CDR3 sequence is 15 residues long. In germline, CDR1 is SGHVS, CDR2 FNYEAQ. Losses at the gene ends were 3 bases for V and 7 bases for J; bases not matched to a gene: 6. For the CDR3, the DNA is TGTGCCAGCAGCTTGGGGACAGGGTCGGGTGAAAAACTGTTTTTT. This translates into CASSLGTGSGEKLFF.

V usage is TRBV27 and J usage is TRBJ1-2, with 9 bases identical to TRBD1. Germline-derived CDR1 and CDR2 are MNHEY and SMNVEV (reference sequence). The CDR3 consists of 13 residues. After removal of 3 bases from V and 10 bases from J, the junction contained 6 bases not matched to a gene. The CDR3 loop is CASSFQGQGDYTF. The CDR3 nucleotides read TGTGCCAGCAGTTTCCAGGGACAGGGTGACTACACCTTC.

This clonotype was observed a few times. The rearrangement links TRBV24-1 to TRBJ1-2, with 7 bases that match TRBD1. The CDR3 sequence is 14 residues long. The germline CDR1 and CDR2 sequences are KGHDR and SFDVKD. After removal of 4 bases from V and 4 bases from J, the junction contained 5 bases not matched to a gene. The CDR3 loop is CATSDQDRLYGYTF. CDR3 DNA: TGTGCCACCAGTGACCAGGACAGGCTCTATGGCTACACCTTC.

This chain uses TRBV5-1 with TRBJ2-1; 8 nucleotides match TRBD2. CDR1 is SGHRS, CDR2 YFSETQ, per germline. CDR3 length equals 12 residues. The trim removed 4 bases at V and 7 bases at J, leaving 1 base unmatched. CDR3 in DNA: TGCGCCAGCAGCCAGCGGGAGAATGAGCAGTTCTTC. Protein sequence: CASSQRENEQFF. Complete variable domain (other parts from reference TRBV5-1 and TRBJ2-1): KAGVTQTPRYLIKTRGQQVTLSCSPISGHRSVSWYQQTPGQGLQFLFEYFSETQRNKGNFPGRFSGRQFSNSRSEMNVSTLELGDSALYLCASSQRENEQFFGPGTRLTVL.

The chain uses TRBV25-1 and TRBJ2-5; TRBD2 matches at 8 bases. From germline, CDR1 is MGHDK and CDR2 SYGVNS. This CDR3 has 13 residues. The trim removed 7 bases at V and 5 bases at J, leaving 6 bases unmatched. The CDR3 region has the DNA TGTGCCAGCAATACGGGGGGGATGGAGACCCAGTACTTC. Amino acid sequence: CASNTGGMETQYF.

This clonotype was observed a handful of times. The chain links TRBV11-3 to TRBJ2-3; TRBD2 might be the D (5 bases). V gave up 1 base and J gave up 0 bases, with 14 bases separating them. Germline V lookup: CDR1 SGHNT, CDR2 YENEEA. The CDR3 has 17 amino acids. The CDR3 DNA follows: TGTGCCAGCAGCTTAGGATCCCGGGGTGCTAGCACAGATACGCAGTATTTT. Translated: CASSLGSRGASTDTQYF.

This clonotype has more than one count but fewer than ten. The chain links TRBV20-1 to TRBJ2-7, with D possibly TRBD1 on 6 matching bases. Germline V gives CDR1 DFQATT, CDR2 SNEGSKA (reference sequence). The V gene lost 0 bases and the J gene lost 2 bases, with 17 bases spanning the gap. CDR3 length: 16 residues. This CDR3 reads CSARDRGGLIAYEQYF. The CDR3 region has the DNA TGCAGTGCTAGAGATCGAGGGGGATTGATCGCCTACGAGCAGTACTTC.

CDR3 nucleotide sequence: TGTGCCAGCTCACCTCGGGACATACAAGAGACCCAGTACTTC. This gives the protein CASSPRDIQETQYF. The chain uses TRBV18 and TRBJ2-5; D might be TRBD1 (6 bases). Germline V gives CDR1 KGHSH, CDR2 LQKENI. The V end lost 3 bases, the J end lost 2 bases, and 10 bases lay between the germline ends. The CDR3 consists of 14 residues.

The V call is TRBV7-9, the J call TRBJ2-7; tentatively, D is TRBD2 (6 bases). CDR1 SEHNR and CDR2 FQNEAQ come from the germline V gene (reference sequence). CDR3 length equals 16 residues. V gave up 5 bases and J gave up 0 bases, with 17 bases separating them. The CDR3 DNA is TGTGCCAGCAGCGGAGGGCGTGGGCGTTTCTCCTACGAGCAGTACTTC. It translates to CASSGGRGRFSYEQYF. Variable domain in full (rest from reference TRBV7-9 and TRBJ2-7): DTGVSQNPRHKITKRGQNVTFRCDPISEHNRLYWYRQTLGQGPEFLTYFQNEAQLEKSRLLSDRFSAERPKGSFSTLEIQRTEQGDSAMYLCASSGGRGRFSYEQYFGPGTRLTVT.

This clonotype was seen repeatedly, ten times or more. The J gene is TRBJ2-7, the V gene TRBV7-2; D not certain. Germline V CDR1 and CDR2: SGHTA, FQGNSA. The V and J ends lost 5 bases and 1 base respectively, with 9 bases between them. The CDR3 length is 13 residues. The CDR3 nucleotides are TGTGCCAGCAGCCTCGGGTGGTCCTACGAGCAGTACTTC. This gives the protein CASSLGWSYEQYF. The whole variable domain, filled in from reference TRBV7-2 and TRBJ2-7, reads GAGVSQSPSNKVTEKGKDVELRCDPISGHTALYWYRQSLGQGLEFLIYFQGNSAPDKSGLPSDRFSAERTGGSVSTLTIQRTQQEDSAVYLCASSLGWSYEQYFGPGTRLTVT.

V is TRBV29-1 and J is TRBJ2-2; D is undetermined. Germline CDR1 reads SQVTM; CDR2 reads ANQGSEA. The CDR3 has 11 residues. V shed 4 bases and J shed 5 bases, with 5 bases lying between them. The DNA for the CDR3 is TGCAGCGTTGCCCGGACCGGGGAGCTGTTTTTT. This sequence encodes CSVARTGELFF.

The chain uses TRBV20-1 and TRBJ2-3; D gene uncertain. Trimming removed 4 bases at V and 5 bases at J, with 13 bases between. From germline, CDR1 is DFQATT and CDR2 SNEGSKA (reference sequence). The CDR3 sequence is 13 residues long. The CDR3 reads CSAISMVGDTQYF. The CDR3 nucleotides read TGCAGTGCTATAAGTATGGTGGGAGATACGCAGTATTTT.

The chain is built from TRBV6-1 and TRBJ2-5, with D perhaps given as TRBD1 or TRBD2 (5 bases each). V was pared by 10 bases and J by 10 bases, with 7 bases between. CDR1 is MNHNS, CDR2 SASEGT, per germline. This CDR3 has 8 residues. The CDR3 nucleotides are TGTGCCACGAGGGGCCAGTACTTC. Residues: CATRGQYF.

This chain uses TRBV3-1 with TRBJ1-1, with a tentative D call TRBD1 (5 bases). The CDR3 spans 15 residues. Per the germline V gene, CDR1 is LGHDT and CDR2 is YNNKEL (reference sequence). V dropped 5 bases and J dropped 5 bases, with 18 bases sitting between them. CDR3 bases: TGTGCCAGCAGCGACCTACGGGCAGGGCTAACTGAAGCTTTCTTT. As protein: CASSDLRAGLTEAFF.

The gene calls are TRBV5-6 and TRBJ1-5; TRBD1 is a possible D gene (6 bases). CDR3 length equals 15 residues. Deletions cut 0 bases from V and 5 bases from J, with 12 bases between. CDR1 and CDR2 (germline): SGHDT, YYEEEE. CDR3 bases: TGTGCCAGCAGCTTGGGGGCAGGGGCGGATCAGCCCCAGCATTTT. Translated: CASSLGAGADQPQHF.

This clonotype came up a few times. CDR3 protein: CASSQDRGSYYGYTF. The CDR3 DNA sequence: TGCGCCAGCAGCCAAGATCGTGGCAGCTACTATGGCTACACCTTC. V is TRBV4-3 and J is TRBJ1-2; D unresolved. This CDR3 comprises 15 residues. V gave up 0 bases and J gave up 3 bases, with 11 bases separating them. Germline loops: CDR1 LGHNA, CDR2 YSLEER.

The V call is TRBV29-1, the J call TRBJ2-4; possible D gene TRBD2, 6 bases. Trimming pared 6 bases from V and 5 bases from J, leaving 20 bases between. From germline, CDR1 is SQVTM and CDR2 ANQGSEA. The CDR3 loop spans 15 amino acids. The CDR3 nucleotides read TGCAGCGTGGTTCCTAACGCGGGATATCAAAACATTCAGTACTTC. Translation: CSVVPNAGYQNIQYF.

This clonotype occurred many times. The chain is built from TRBV12-3 or TRBV12-4 and TRBJ2-1; TRBD2 aligns across 12 bases. CDR3 length equals 15 residues. V dropped 5 bases and J dropped 6; count of bases not matched to a gene: 5. The chain's CDR3 is CASSETSGGTNEQFF. DNA of the CDR3: TGTGCCAGCAGTGAGACTAGCGGGGGAACCAATGAGCAGTTCTTC.

In its sample, this clonotype was seen a few times. This chain joins TRBV6-1 and TRBJ1-5; a weak D match, TRBD1 (6 bases). CDR1 is MNHNS and CDR2 is SASEGT in the germline V gene. This CDR3 is built from 16 residues. Between the trimmed V and J ends, which lost 7 bases and 0 bases, there was a span of 16 bases. CDR3 sequence: CASKEGQTYSNQPQHF. The CDR3 nucleotides are TGTGCCAGCAAAGAAGGACAGACCTATAGCAATCAGCCCCAGCATTTT.

This clonotype was observed a few times. The chain is built from TRBV9 and TRBJ1-2, with a tentative D call TRBD1 (6 bases). The CDR3 contains 17 residues. CDR1 and CDR2 (germline): SGDLS, YYNGEE. Between the trimmed V and J ends, which lost 2 bases and 4 bases, there was a span of 21 bases. CDR3 nucleotide sequence: TGTGCCAGCAGCGTCCGGGAGACAGGCTTGAGGCGCTATGGCTACACCTTC. Translating gives CASSVRETGLRRYGYTF.

The J gene is TRBJ2-7, the V gene TRBV27; TRBD2 matches 9 bases. CDR3 length: 16 residues. Germline CDR1 MNHEY, CDR2 SMNVEV (reference sequence). J lost 0 bases, V lost 3 bases, and 6 bases had no gene match. The CDR3 loop reads CASSFIWRGGSYEQYF. The CDR3 nucleotides read TGTGCCAGCAGTTTTATCTGGCGGGGGGGCTCCTACGAGCAGTACTTC.

The sample holds many counts of this clonotype. The rearrangement links TRBV7-9 to TRBJ2-3, with D possibly being TRBD1 (5 bases). The germline V gene has CDR1 SEHNR and CDR2 FQNEAQ (reference sequence). V gave up 5 bases and J gave up 4 bases, with 13 bases separating them. There are 14 residues in the CDR3. For the CDR3, the DNA is TGTGCCAGCAGCCCGAGGACAAGCGCAGATACGCAGTATTTT. Translated: CASSPRTSADTQYF.

The CDR3 DNA reads TGTGCCAGCAGTGCTCAGAGGGGGCGGGAGTTTTCAGATACGCAGTATTTT. Its protein product is CASSAQRGREFSDTQYF. This rearrangement joins TRBV27 to TRBJ2-3; D possibly uses TRBD1 or TRBD2 (7 bases each). The CDR3 runs to 17 residues. CDR1 is MNHEY, CDR2 SMNVEV, per germline (reference sequence). V lost 5 bases, J lost 4 bases, and 22 bases lay in between.

This clonotype was counted many times. This sequence joins TRBV12-3 or TRBV12-4 and TRBJ1-4; D possibly corresponds to TRBD1 (5 bases). The CDR3 totals 14 residues. V was shortened by 2 bases and J by 4 bases, with 8 bases between the two germline ends. The CDR3 spells CASSLRQLNEKLFF. As DNA, the CDR3 is TGTGCCAGCAGTTTAAGACAGCTTAATGAAAAACTGTTTTTT.

The sample holds a few counts of this clonotype. The chain recombines TRBV4-2 with TRBJ1-3, with D uncertain. V was trimmed by 2 bases and J by 0 bases, leaving 17 bases between them. Germline V lookup: CDR1 LGHNA, CDR2 YNFKEQ. CDR3 length: 18 residues. CDR3 in DNA: TGTGCCAGCAGCCAACCTACCCCGGGCTCGATCTCTGGAAACACCATATATTTT. Its translation is CASSQPTPGSISGNTIYF.

This clonotype was counted ten times or more. The chain carries TRBV29-1 and TRBJ2-1; weak D call: TRBD2 (5 bases). Per germline, CDR1 SQVTM and CDR2 ANQGSEA. The CDR3 length is 14 residues. The V end was cut by 4 bases, the J end by 9 bases, with 19 bases between. The chain's CDR3 is CSVVGDLISGEQFF. The DNA for the CDR3 is TGCAGCGTTGTCGGGGATTTGATCAGCGGTGAGCAGTTCTTC.

The V call is TRBV6-5, the J call TRBJ2-7; either TRBD1 or TRBD2 may fit D (5 bases each). The CDR3 is 13 amino acids. In germline, CDR1 is MNHEY, CDR2 SVGAGI. V gave up 0 bases and J gave up 8 bases, with 11 bases separating them. CDR3 nucleotides: TGTGCCAGCAGTTACTCGAACGGGGCCAAGCAGTACTTC. Translating it yields CASSYSNGAKQYF.

The gene calls are TRBV5-1 and TRBJ1-5; no reliable D call. CDR3 length equals 16 residues. Germline CDR1 is SGHRS and CDR2 is YFSETQ. V was trimmed by 0 bases and J by 0 bases, leaving 10 bases between them. In DNA, the CDR3 is TGCGCCAGCAGCTTGGGAGGCGCTTCTAGCAATCAGCCCCAGCATTTT. Protein product: CASSLGGASSNQPQHF.

V and J are TRBV11-1 and TRBJ2-3, with a weak D call TRBD2 (6 bases). CDR1 and CDR2 from the germline V gene are SGHAT and FQDESV (reference sequence). The CDR3 length is 18 residues. Between the trimmed V and J ends, which lost 3 bases and 2 bases, there was a span of 21 bases. The CDR3 DNA reads as TGTGCCAGCAGCTTCCCTCCAGGAGCGGGTGAATCCACAGATACGCAGTATTTT. It yields the protein CASSFPPGAGESTDTQYF.

The V call is TRBV5-1, the J call TRBJ2-1; 9 nucleotides line up with TRBD2. Germline-derived CDR1 and CDR2 are SGHRS and YFSETQ. CDR3 length equals 16 residues. Trimming at V came to 7 bases and at J to 7 bases, leaving 15 bases not matched to a gene. CDR3 DNA sequence: TGCGCCAGCTCTTCATCCGGGCGGGGGGGCTCGAATGAGCAGTTCTTC. Translation gives CASSSSGRGGSNEQFF.